Listed here are 21 T cell receptor beta chains from one sample, sequenced in a study of blood T cell repertoires in COVID-19. Measured with immunoSEQ multiplex PCR; TCRdb has only the in-frame clones, and not every one. The sample lists fewer than 350,000 clones, around 81% occurring once. Sequencing was performed on peripheral blood. These receptors all come from a woman aged 55-69 years with active or convalescent COVID-19.

The chain links TRBV6-5 to TRBJ2-7, with 8 positions matching TRBD2. The J segment lost 5 bases and the V segment lost 8 bases, leaving 14 bases of the junction unmatched. There are 15 residues in the CDR3. Per the germline V gene, CDR1 is MNHEY and CDR2 is SVGAGI. DNA for the CDR3: TGTGCCAGCCGACTAACCCTCGGGGGGGGCCACGAGCAGTACTTC. Residues: CASRLTLGGGHEQYF.

DNA of the CDR3: TGTGCCAGCAGTTACGAGGAGAACACTGAAGCTTTCTTT. Amino acids: CASSYEENTEAFF. The chain is built from TRBV6-5 and TRBJ1-1; D is uncertain. Germline-derived CDR1 and CDR2 are MNHEY and SVGAGI. V was shortened by 2 bases and J by 1 base, with 5 bases between the two germline ends. The CDR3 loop spans 13 amino acids.

The chain uses TRBV2 and TRBJ1-5; D may be TRBD1 (6 bases). Germline CDR1 reads SNHLY; CDR2 reads FYNNEI. This CDR3 is 14 amino acids long. V dropped 8 bases and J dropped 7 bases, with 18 bases sitting between them. In DNA form, the CDR3 reads TGTGCCAGCGCCCTTGAGGGGGAGCGGCAGCCCCAGCATTTT. Protein: CASALEGERQPQHF.

A single count supports this clone. This sequence joins TRBV6-1 and TRBJ2-5; D possibly corresponds to TRBD1 (6 bases). Germline assignment: CDR1 MNHNS and CDR2 SASEGT. Trimming took off 2 bases at V and 5 bases at J, with 12 bases between the two ends. The CDR3 extends over 14 amino acids. The CDR3 coding sequence is TGTGCCAGCAGTGAACAGGGGAACGGGGAGACCCAGTACTTC. Its protein product is CASSEQGNGETQYF.

This sequence joins TRBV3-1 (or the pseudogene TRBV3-2) and TRBJ1-5, with D tentatively TRBD1 (5 bases). This CDR3 has 13 residues. Germline V gene sequence: CDR1 LGHDT, CDR2 YNNKEL (reference sequence). Between the trimmed V and J ends, which lost 0 bases and 14 bases, there was a span of 14 bases. The CDR3: CASSQEGPGEKHF. DNA of the CDR3: TGTGCCAGCAGCCAAGAAGGACCGGGGGAAAAGCATTTT.

This clone came up a few times. As DNA, the CDR3 is TGTGCCAGCAGTCTAGCGGGGGGGCCTCCCTACAATGAGCAGTTCTTC. Translation: CASSLAGGPPYNEQFF. The rearrangement uses TRBV6-6 and TRBJ2-1, with 12 bases fitting TRBD2. The ends lost 5 bases at V and 2 bases at J; junction bases unmatched: 4. The CDR3 has 16 amino acids. CDR1 and CDR2 from the germline V gene are MNHNY and SVGAGI (reference sequence).

The rearrangement links TRBV19 to TRBJ1-2, with TRBD1 matching 9 bases. V lost 5 bases to trimming and J lost 3 bases; unmatched junction nucleotides: 4. CDR1 and CDR2 (germline): LNHDA, SQIVND (reference sequence). This CDR3 spans 14 amino acids. The DNA of the CDR3 is TGTGCCAGTAGTCGACAGGGGGGTGACTATGGCTACACCTTC. This translates into CASSRQGGDYGYTF.

This chain connects TRBV30 to TRBJ1-2, with D maybe TRBD1 (6 bases). Between the trimmed V and J ends, which lost 1 base and 0 bases, there was a span of 12 bases. CDR3 length equals 15 residues. Germline CDR1 reads GTSNPN; CDR2 reads SVGIG (reference sequence). CDR3 sequence (DNA): TGTGCCTGGAGTGCACACAGGGTAGCTAACTATGGCTACACCTTC. It yields the protein CAWSAHRVANYGYTF. The full variable domain, in which reference TRBV30 and TRBJ1-2 provide the parts outside the CDR3, is SQTIHQWPATLVQPVGSPLSLECTVEGTSNPNLYWYRQAAGRGLQLLFYSVGIGQISSEVPQNLSASRPQDRQFILSSKKLLLSDSGFYLCAWSAHRVANYGYTFGSGTRLTVV.

The J gene is TRBJ2-2, the V gene TRBV7-9, with 11 positions matching TRBD2. CDR1 and CDR2 from the germline V gene are SEHNR and FQNEAQ (reference sequence). V shed 5 bases and J 0 bases; nucleotides not matched to a gene: 11. CDR3 length equals 19 residues. The CDR3 DNA reads as TGTGCCAGCAGCCCCCCAATGGCACTAGCGGGGGCGAACACCGGGGAGCTGTTTTTT. Amino acid sequence: CASSPPMALAGANTGELFF.

The rearrangement uses TRBV19 and TRBJ2-1; the D is unclear. The CDR3 covers 18 residues. Trimming took off 4 bases at V and 0 bases at J, with 19 bases between the two ends. Germline V CDR1 and CDR2: LNHDA, SQIVND (reference sequence). CDR3 sequence (DNA): TGTGCCAGTAGTACAATGTCGACTGCCCCTAGCTCCTACAATGAGCAGTTCTTC. Amino acids: CASSTMSTAPSSYNEQFF.

The J gene is TRBJ2-7, the V gene TRBV29-1, with TRBD2 matching 8 bases. Trimming at V came to 4 bases and at J to 2 bases, leaving 4 bases not matched to a gene. The germline V gene has CDR1 SQVTM and CDR2 ANQGSEA. The CDR3 sequence is 13 residues long. CDR3 residues: CSVGERGPYEQYF. CDR3 DNA: TGCAGCGTTGGAGAGCGGGGGCCCTACGAGCAGTACTTC.

The V call is TRBV5-1, the J call TRBJ1-2, with a possible D match to TRBD1 (6 bases). CDR1 SGHRS and CDR2 YFSETQ come from the germline V gene. V lost 0 bases and J 7 bases, leaving 16 bases between the germline ends. This CDR3 has 15 amino acids. The CDR3: CASSLVGTGFSGYTF. The CDR3 DNA sequence: TGCGCCAGCAGCTTGGTTGGTACAGGGTTTTCTGGCTACACCTTC.

This clone was counted between two and nine times. One end of the junction does not line up with germline, which may come from a read error. This chain joins TRBV14 and TRBJ1-2; D uncertain. The CDR3 has 12 amino acids. The V gene's germline CDR1 is SGHDN and CDR2 FVKESK. The CDR3 region is CASSQDRIREIF. The CDR3, as DNA: TGTGCCAGCAGCCAAGATCGAATACGGGAGATTTTC.

This chain connects TRBV27 to TRBJ1-1; TRBD1 is a possible D gene (5 bases). Trimming stripped 0 bases from V and 3 bases from J, with 11 bases between. The CDR3 is made up of 15 amino acids. Germline-derived CDR1 and CDR2 are MNHEY and SMNVEV (reference sequence). In DNA form, the CDR3 reads TGTGCCAGCAGTTTATCGCCAGGGTGGGACACTGAAGCTTTCTTT. It translates to CASSLSPGWDTEAFF.

Regarding this clone: Other DNA sequences from this sample encode an identical CDR3 as well. The chain recombines TRBV11-2 with TRBJ1-1, with unresolved D. CDR3 size: 13 residues. The germline V gene encodes CDR1 SGHAT and CDR2 FQNNGV. Deletions cut 0 bases from V and 3 bases from J, with 5 bases between. The CDR3: CASSLDRDTEAFF. CDR3 nucleotides: TGTGCCAGCAGCTTAGATCGAGACACTGAAGCTTTCTTT. Using reference TRBV11-2 and TRBJ1-1 for the parts outside the CDR3, the full variable domain is EAGVAQSPRYKIIEKRQSVAFWCNPISGHATLYWYQQILGQGPKLLIQFQNNGVVDDSQLPKDRFSAERLKGVDSTLKIQPAKLEDSAVYLCASSLDRDTEAFFGQGTRLTVV.

This clone was counted once. V is TRBV7-9 and J is TRBJ1-4; 7 nucleotides align to TRBD1. V was pared by 5 bases and J by 4 bases, with 7 bases of the junction left unmatched. This CDR3 spans 15 amino acids. The V gene's germline CDR1 is SEHNR and CDR2 FQNEAQ (reference sequence). The CDR3 is CASSRQGPVNEKLFF. CDR3 coding DNA: TGTGCCAGCAGCCGACAGGGCCCGGTTAATGAAAAACTGTTTTTT.

The V gene is TRBV27, the J gene TRBJ1-6; D perhaps matches TRBD1 (5 bases). Germline CDR1 is MNHEY and CDR2 is SMNVEV (reference sequence). With 10 bases removed from V and 3 bases from J, the gap between germline ends came to 16 bases. The CDR3 has 15 residues. CDR3 coding DNA: TGTGCCACCAAACAGGCAGGTTACTATAATTCACCCCTCCACTTT. Its translation is CATKQAGYYNSPLHF.

The rearrangement links TRBV4-3 to TRBJ2-7; D perhaps matches TRBD1 (6 bases). This CDR3 region has 14 residues. Germline CDR1 reads LGHNA; CDR2 reads YSLEER. V lost 1 base and J lost 2, with 9 bases in between. The CDR3 reads CASSQATGAYEQYF. The CDR3 DNA sequence: TGCGCCAGCAGCCAAGCGACAGGAGCCTACGAGCAGTACTTC.

The chain is built from TRBV27 and TRBJ2-3; 9 nucleotides match TRBD2. After removal of 8 bases from V and 7 bases from J, the junction contained 16 bases not matched to a gene. The CDR3 has 16 residues. The germline V gene encodes CDR1 MNHEY and CDR2 SMNVEV (reference sequence). The CDR3 DNA sequence: TGTGCCAGCGGTTACTCCGGGACTAGCCAGACGAATACGCAGTATTTT. Amino acids: CASGYSGTSQTNTQYF.

This chain joins TRBV4-3 and TRBJ2-2, with D perhaps TRBD2 (7 bases). The V gene lost 0 bases and the J gene lost 13 bases, with 24 bases spanning the gap. Per the germline V gene, CDR1 is LGHNA and CDR2 is YSLEER. The CDR3 consists of 17 residues. As DNA, the CDR3 is TGCGCCAGCAGCCAAGATCCCCCAGGGAGGGGGTATCTACGGCTGTTTTTT. Translated: CASSQDPPGRGYLRLFF.

The rearrangement joins TRBV6-2 or TRBV6-3 to TRBJ1-6; no firm D call. The CDR3 spans 12 residues. V was pared by 6 bases and J by 9 bases, with 9 bases between. The germline gives CDR1 MNHEY, CDR2 SVGEGT. The CDR3 loop is CASSLSFSPLHF. DNA of the CDR3: TGTGCCAGCAGCCTCTCGTTTTCACCCCTCCACTTT.